A selection of T cell receptor beta chains follows, all from one sample in a study of shared clonotypes between healthy human individuals. Repertoires were generated with immunoSEQ multiplex PCR, while TCRdb's copy carries only in-frame clones and drops some. The sample carries about 2.2 million clones, roughly 91% recorded once. Sequenced: naive CD8+ T cells from PBMCs. Receptors were obtained from a man between 18 and 35 years old in good health. Some clones in this sample may be carry-over from other donors' samples. The CDR3 runs from the conserved cysteine through the conserved F or W. A D gene is named only where the DNA matches it firmly. Clone size is not always given. Where it is, it says once, few, many or a class for expanded clones.

TRBJ1-3	-	TRBV6-5	-	TGTGCCAGCAGTCCTTATAATGATGAGCGGAACACCATATATTTT	CASSPYNDERNTIYF
TRBJ2-2	-	TRBV27	-	TGTGCCAGCAGTTTGGGTCTAGCTGGCGGGGAGCTGTTTTTT	CASSLGLAGGELFF
TRBJ2-1	-	TRBV6-6	-	TGTGCCAGCAGTTACTCGATGGCGGGACCCCCGTCTGGGCAGTTCTTC	CASSYSMAGPPSGQFF
TRBJ1-5	-	TRBV27	TRBD1	TGTGCCAGCAGTCTCACAGGGGCTAGCAATCAGCCCCAGCATTTT	CASSLTGASNQPQHF
TRBJ1-5	-	TRBV19	TRBD1	TGTGCCAGTAGTAACCGGGACAGGGGTTATATAGGCAATCAGCCCCAGCATTTT	CASSNRDRGYIGNQPQHF
TRBJ1-1	-	TRBV9	-	TGTGCCAGCAGCGCAAGAGTGGGCACTGAAGCTTTCTTT	CASSARVGTEAFF
TRBJ2-7	-	TRBV28	TRBD2	TGTGCCAGCACCACTCGGGGGGAGGGCGACTACGAGCAGTACTTC	CASTTRGEGDYEQYF
TRBJ2-1	-	TRBV7-9	-	TGTGCCAGCAGCTTGGGGACTCCACGATCCTACAATGAGCAGTTCTTC	CASSLGTPRSYNEQFF
TRBJ1-1	-	TRBV9	-	TGTGCCAGCAGCCAGGGCCGGGGCTCTGAAGCTTTCTTT	CASSQGRGSEAFF
TRBJ1-1	-	TRBV7-8	-	TGTGCCAGCAGCTTAGGAATTTTGGGAATGGCTTTCTTT	CASSLGILGMAFF
TRBJ2-5	-	TRBV27	TRBD1	TGTGCCAGCAGTTTCAGGACAGGGGGCCAAGAGACCCAGTACTTC	CASSFRTGGQETQYF
TRBJ1-4	-	TRBV7-9	-	TGTGCCAGCAGCTCCTGGACAGATGCTAATGAAAAACTGTTTTTT	CASSSWTDANEKLFF
TRBJ1-2	-	TRBV7-9	TRBD1	TGTGCCAGCAGCGCCGGACAGGGTTATGGCTACACCTTC	CASSAGQGYGYTF
TRBJ2-7	-	TRBV29-1	-	TGCAGCGTTGGGAGGGCCTACGAGCAGTACTTC	CSVGRAYEQYF
TRBJ2-7	-	TRBV4-3	TRBD2	TGCGCCAGCAGCCAAGATACCGGGACTAGCGGTGCCTACGAGCAGTACTTC	CASSQDTGTSGAYEQYF
TRBJ1-5	few	TRBV6-1	-	TGTGCCAGCAGGGACAGTGACAGCAATCAGCCCCAGCATTTT	CASRDSDSNQPQHF
TRBJ2-5	once	TRBV2	-	TGTGCCAGCAGGGACGTGGCCCAGTACTTC	CASRDVAQYF
TRBJ1-1	-	TRBV4-1	TRBD1	TGCGCCAGCAGCCCTTCACTGGTCGGACAGGGGTGGGGAAGGAATGAAGCTTTCTTT	CASSPSLVGQGWGRNEAFF
TRBJ2-6	-	TRBV11-3	-	TGTGCCAGCAGCTTAGGAGTTGGGGCCAACGTCCTGACTTTC	CASSLGVGANVLTF
TRBJ1-3	-	TRBV14	-	TGTGCCAGCAGCCAAGATATGTCGCGGGGGGTTCGCAACACCATATATTTT	CASSQDMSRGVRNTIYF
TRBJ1-4	-	TRBV29-1	-	TGCAGCGTTGTGGAAGCCGAAAAACTGTTTTTT	CSVVEAEKLFF
TRBJ1-2	-	TRBV6-1	-	TGTGCCAGCAGTGAATGGTGGTTGGCAGGGGCTAACTATGGCTACACCTTC	CASSEWWLAGANYGYTF
TRBJ2-7	-	TRBV11-1	-	TGTGCCAGCAGCTTCTCCGCCCCCGAGCAGTACTTC	CASSFSAPEQYF
TRBJ2-3	-	TRBV4-2	TRBD2	TGTGCCAGCAGCCAAGGTCCGGGACTAGACGCGTATTTT	CASSQGPGLDAYF
TRBJ2-2	-	TRBV15	-	TGTGCCACGGCGGCCGGGGAGAACACCGGGGAGCTGTTTTTT	CATAAGENTGELFF
TRBJ1-2	-	TRBV5-1	-	TGCGCCAGCAGCTTGGCAGGTGGGGGGTTCTATGGCTACACCTTC	CASSLAGGGFYGYTF
TRBJ2-7	-	TRBV4-3	-	TGCGCCAGCAGCCAAGTTCGGGTGGGGTCCGAGCAGTACTTC	CASSQVRVGSEQYF
TRBJ2-1	-	TRBV7-9	TRBD2	TGTGCCAGCAGCTCTCCAGCGGGAGTACCCTACAATGAGCAGTTCTTC	CASSSPAGVPYNEQFF
TRBJ2-7	-	TRBV7-9	TRBD2	TGTGCCAGCAGCTTAGCCACCGGGGGGGCGTTGGACGAGCAGTACTTC	CASSLATGGALDEQYF
TRBJ2-3	-	TRBV7-9	-	TGTGCCAGCAGCCCCGGGTCTTCTACAGATACGCAGTATTTT	CASSPGSSTDTQYF
TRBJ2-1	-	TRBV27	TRBD2	TGTGCCAGCAGACTCCTAGCGGGAGCCCCCGACAATGAGCAGTTCTTC	CASRLLAGAPDNEQFF
TRBJ2-7	-	TRBV9	-	TGTGCCAGCAGCGTAGGTAGGACTGGGGCATACGAGCAGTACTTC	CASSVGRTGAYEQYF
TRBJ2-7	-	TRBV7-2	-	TGTGCCAGCAGCCCTAGCGTCCCCTCCTACGAGCAGTACTTC	CASSPSVPSYEQYF
TRBJ2-6	-	TRBV30	-	TGTGCCTGGAGTGTAGACAGCCTGTACTCTGGGGCCAACGTCCTGACTTTC	CAWSVDSLYSGANVLTF